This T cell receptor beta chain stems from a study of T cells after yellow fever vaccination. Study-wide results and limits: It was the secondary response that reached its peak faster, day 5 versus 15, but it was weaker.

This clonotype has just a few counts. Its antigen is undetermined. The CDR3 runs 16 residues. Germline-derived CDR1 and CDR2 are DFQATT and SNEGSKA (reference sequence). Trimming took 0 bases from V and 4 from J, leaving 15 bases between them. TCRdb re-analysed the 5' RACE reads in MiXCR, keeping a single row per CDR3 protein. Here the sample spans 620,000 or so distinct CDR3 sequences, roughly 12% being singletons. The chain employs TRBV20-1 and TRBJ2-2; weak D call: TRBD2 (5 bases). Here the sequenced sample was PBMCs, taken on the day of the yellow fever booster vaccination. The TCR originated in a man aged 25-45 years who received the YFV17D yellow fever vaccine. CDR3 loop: CSARDPGKAGTGELFF. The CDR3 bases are TGCAGTGCTAGAGATCCGGGGAAGGCGGGCACCGGGGAGCTGTTTTTT.